Shown below are 24 T cell receptor beta chains from a single sample sequenced in a study of T cells in women clearing cervical HPV infection. Produced via immunoSEQ multiplex PCR; TCRdb's table is partial and in-frame only. The ten most abundant clones cover under 2% of a sample with tens of thousands of clones. What was sequenced was blood buffy coat. These receptors were taken from a woman between 18 and 75 years old with a cervical HPV16 infection that either progressed to CIN3+ or cleared (not recorded which).

Note on this clone: The read falls 3 residues short of the CDR3 end, and the missing part is taken from the germline J gene. This chain links TRBV4-2 with TRBJ1-5, with a possible D match to TRBD1 (6 bases). Germline CDR1 is LGHNA and CDR2 is YNFKEQ. V was cut by 1 base and J by 4 bases, with 14 bases left in between. There are 16 residues in the CDR3. The DNA read from the CDR3 is TGTGCCAGCAGCCAAGGCCCGGGGCAGGGGAATCAGCCC. It translates to CASSQGPGQGNQP. The entire CDR3 protein is CASSQGPGQGNQPQHF.

The sequenced CDR3 bases are TGCGCCAGCAGCTACGGACAGTTTGGCAATGAG. It is translated as CASSYGQFGNE. The full CDR3 sequence reads CASSYGQFGNEQFF. This rearrangement joins TRBV5-1 to TRBJ2-1; the D gene is possibly TRBD1 (6 bases). The CDR3 end lies 3 residues beyond the end of the read and is filled in from the germline J gene. CDR1 and CDR2 from the germline V gene are SGHRS and YFSETQ. CDR3 length: 14 residues. With 3 bases removed from V and 6 bases from J, the gap between germline ends came to 13 bases.

Concerning this clone: The missing CDR3 end, 3 residues past where the read stops, is filled in from the germline J gene. The J gene is TRBJ1-2, the V gene TRBV7-7; 7 bases are shared with TRBD1. This CDR3 is 17 amino acids long. Germline V gene data show CDR1 as SSHAT and CDR2 as FNYEAQ (reference sequence). The V and J ends lost 9 bases and 1 base, in that order; junction bases with no gene match: 17. The CDR3 DNA, read in part, is TGTGCCAGTACCTCCGCCGTTTGGGACAGAGATAACTATGGC. Amino acids: CASTSAVWDRDNYG. The CDR3, in full, reads CASTSAVWDRDNYGYTF.

Concerning this clone: Coverage ceases 3 residues before the CDR3 finishes, and the germline J gene fills in the end. The chain employs TRBV19 and TRBJ2-5, with D perhaps matching TRBD1 (6 bases). CDR1 is LNHDA, CDR2 SQIVND, per germline (reference sequence). The CDR3 has 16 amino acids. V was pared by 6 bases and J by 2 bases, with 19 bases between. The sequenced CDR3 bases are TGTGCCAGTAGCCACTTCTTACAGGGTCGGCAAGAGACC. Translated, it gives CASSHFLQGRQET. The whole CDR3 sequence is CASSHFLQGRQETQYF.

In the case of this clone: The read finishes 3 residues shy of the CDR3 end, and the germline J gene is used to complete it. The J gene is TRBJ1-5, the V gene TRBV10-3, with TRBD1 matching 8 bases. CDR3 length equals 17 residues. V trimming: 3 bases; J trimming: 1 base; junction bases outside the gene matches: 8. Germline V gene lookup returns CDR1 ENHRY and CDR2 SYGVKD. The CDR3 sequence is CAISDWDRRGSNQPQHF. CDR3 DNA, as far as it was read: TGTGCCATCAGTGATTGGGACAGGCGGGGCAGCAATCAGCCC.

Note on this clone: The read is 3 residues too short to cover the CDR3 end, so that end is filled in from the germline J gene. This rearrangement joins TRBV5-1 to TRBJ2-1; 7 bases agree with TRBD1. Germline V gene data show CDR1 as SGHRS and CDR2 as YFSETQ. Unmatched junction bases numbered 8, after V lost 1 base and J lost 7 bases. This CDR3 contains 15 residues. The CDR3 here is CASSLQGSGGNEQFF. CDR3 DNA, as far as it was read: TGCGCCAGCAGCTTGCAAGGGTCAGGGGGAAATGAG.

In the case of this clone: The CDR3 extends 3 residues past the end of the read, so its final part is completed from the germline J gene. This chain links TRBV28 with TRBJ2-3; D not certain. CDR3 length equals 13 residues. V lost 6 bases and J 4 bases, leaving 11 bases between the germline ends. CDR1 is MDHEN, CDR2 SYDVKM, per germline. The CDR3 region is CASSSRIADTQYF. Incomplete CDR3 DNA: TGTGCCAGCAGCTCCAGAATCGCAGATACG.

A note on this clone: The CDR3 end lies 3 residues beyond the end of the read and is filled in from the germline J gene. J is TRBJ2-7 and V is TRBV5-1; TRBD2 might be the D (6 bases). The CDR3 length is 14 residues. V lost 2 bases, J lost 6 bases, and 15 bases lay in between. Per the germline V gene, CDR1 is SGHRS and CDR2 is YFSETQ. The CDR3 region is CASSFRLEFGEQYF. The CDR3 DNA, read in part, is TGCGCCAGCAGCTTCAGACTAGAGTTCGGCGAG.

As for this clone: The read is 3 residues too short to cover the CDR3 end, so that end is filled in from the germline J gene. J is TRBJ2-1 and V is TRBV5-6; D uncertain. Germline loops: CDR1 SGHDT, CDR2 YYEEEE. V was shortened by 2 bases and J by 7 bases, with 7 bases between the two germline ends. The CDR3 is made up of 12 amino acids. The CDR3 reads CASSFGLNEQFF. CDR3 bases read: TGTGCCAGCAGCTTCGGGTTGAATGAG.

Comments on this clone: The CDR3 extends 3 residues past the end of the read, so its final part is completed from the germline J gene. The gene calls are TRBV7-2 and TRBJ2-7, with D maybe TRBD2 (6 bases). The CDR3 is made up of 13 amino acids. CDR1 and CDR2 from the germline V gene are SGHTA and FQGNSA. V lost 4 bases, J lost 2 bases, and 9 bases lay in between. CDR3 DNA, as far as it was read: TGTGCCAGCAGCTCCTTAGCGGCCTACGAG. Residues: CASSSLAAYE. The full-length CDR3 reads as CASSSLAAYEQYF.

Partial CDR3 DNA: TGTGCCAGTAGTACGCAGGTGAACACCGGGGAG. The encoded protein is CASSTQVNTGE. The full CDR3 sequence reads CASSTQVNTGELFF. The chain is built from TRBV19 and TRBJ2-2, with D unresolved. The CDR3 end falls 3 residues outside the read, so it is completed with the germline J gene. This CDR3 has 14 amino acids. Germline values: CDR1 LNHDA, CDR2 SQIVND (reference sequence). V was shortened by 4 bases and J by 1 base, with 7 bases between the two germline ends. Combining the CDR3 with reference TRBV19 and TRBJ2-2 gives the whole variable domain DGGITQSPKYLFRKEGQNVTLSCEQNLNHDAMYWYRQDPGQGLRLIYYSQIVNDFQKGDIAEGYSVSREKKESFPLTVTSAQKNPTAFYLCASSTQVNTGELFFGEGSRLTVL.

The DNA read from the CDR3 is TGCAGTGCTAGGGCGGATGGACAGGGCGGAAGCACAGATACG. This codes for CSARADGQGGSTDT. In full, the CDR3 reads CSARADGQGGSTDTQYF. The V gene is TRBV20-1, the J gene TRBJ2-3; 8 bases align to TRBD1. The read ends 3 residues before the CDR3 terminus; that terminus is restored from the germline J gene. The V gene end was trimmed by 3 bases and the J gene end by 0 bases; junction bases not matched to a gene: 11. Germline CDR1 is DFQATT and CDR2 is SNEGSKA (reference sequence). CDR3 length: 17 residues.

In regard to this clone: The CDR3 end is not reached by the read, which stops 3 residues before it; the germline J gene fills it in. The V call is TRBV30, the J call TRBJ2-1; the match to TRBD1 covers 7 bases. CDR1 GTSNPN and CDR2 SVGIG come from the germline V gene (reference sequence). Germline trimming cut 4 bases from V and 9 bases from J; bases unmatched to any gene: 18. There are 16 residues in the CDR3. The covered CDR3 bases are TGTGCCTGGATCGGACAGGCTCTAGTTAGTAGTAGTGAG. Translated, it gives CAWIGQALVSSSE. The full CDR3 protein is CAWIGQALVSSSEQFF.

To note about this clone: Read data end 3 residues before the CDR3 end; the end is taken from the germline J gene. Other DNA sequences of this sample code for an identical CDR3. The chain joins TRBV5-1 to TRBJ1-3; D perhaps matches TRBD1 (5 bases). Trimming took off 4 bases at V and 7 bases at J, with 12 bases between the two ends. Germline CDR1 is SGHRS and CDR2 is YFSETQ. This CDR3 comprises 13 residues. CDR3 residues: CASSPDRLNTIYF. The part of the CDR3 DNA that was read is TGCGCCAGCAGCCCCGACAGATTGAACACC.

The sequenced part of the CDR3 DNA is TGTGCCAGTAGTATAGGCAGAGGGGGTCTCCTCACTGAA. Translating it yields CASSIGRGGLLTE. The entire CDR3 reads CASSIGRGGLLTEAFF. This sequence joins TRBV19 and TRBJ1-1, with a tentative D call TRBD1 (6 bases). The DNA ends 3 residues before the CDR3 does, and the rest of the CDR3 is filled in from the germline J gene. The germline CDR1 and CDR2 sequences are LNHDA and SQIVND (reference sequence). CDR3 length equals 16 residues. Deletions cut 1 base from V and 4 bases from J, with 16 bases between.

Regarding this clone: The read ends 3 residues before the CDR3 terminus; that terminus is restored from the germline J gene. This chain joins TRBV20-1 and TRBJ2-7; the match to TRBD2 covers 7 bases. CDR3 length equals 12 residues. CDR1 is DFQATT, CDR2 SNEGSKA, per germline (reference sequence). After removal of 3 bases from V and 4 bases from J, the junction contained 3 bases not matched to a gene. CDR3 residues: CSASLAEYEQYF. The DNA read from the CDR3 is TGCAGTGCTAGTCTAGCGGAATACGAG.

A remark on this clone: The read halts 3 residues ahead of the CDR3 end, with the missing end drawn from the germline J gene. V gene TRBV28 combines with J gene TRBJ1-1; 7 bases are shared with TRBD1. The germline V gene has CDR1 MDHEN and CDR2 SYDVKM. This CDR3 has 14 residues. CDR3 bases read: TGTGCCAGCAGTTTACCCCAGACAGGGTACGGA. This sequence encodes CASSLPQTGYG. The entire CDR3 protein is CASSLPQTGYGAFF. Variable domain in full (rest from reference TRBV28 and TRBJ1-1): DVKVTQSSRYLVKRTGEKVFLECVQDMDHENMFWYRQDPGLGLRLIYFSYDVKMKEKGDIPEGYSVSREKKERFSLILESASTNQTSMYLCASSLPQTGYGAFFGQGTRLTVV.

In the case of this clone: The sequenced fragment ends 3 residues before the CDR3 boundary, so the rest is inferred from the germline J gene. The rearrangement uses TRBV20-1 and TRBJ2-3; the match to TRBD1 covers 7 bases. The CDR3 is 15 amino acids. Germline V CDR1 and CDR2: DFQATT, SNEGSKA (reference sequence). Trimming at V came to 5 bases and at J to 0 bases, leaving 8 bases not matched to a gene. This CDR3 reads CSAQGTAESTDTQYF. The part of the CDR3 DNA that was read is TGCAGTGCTCAGGGGACAGCGGAAAGCACAGATACG.

As regards this clone: Read data end 3 residues before the CDR3 end; the end is taken from the germline J gene. This chain uses TRBV28 with TRBJ1-2; D uncertain. CDR3 length: 11 residues. V was trimmed by 6 bases and J by 4 bases, leaving 6 bases between them. The germline V gene has CDR1 MDHEN and CDR2 SYDVKM. The DNA read from the CDR3 is TGTGCCAGCAGACGGGTCTATGGC. Its protein is CASRRVYG. The entire CDR3 sequence reads CASRRVYGYTF.

Turning to this clone: The read terminates 3 residues before the CDR3 end, so the remaining end is supplied by the germline J gene. The rearrangement uses TRBV7-8 and TRBJ2-1, with D unclear. Trimming cost V 4 bases and J 6 bases, with 4 bases left between them. The CDR3 extends over 11 amino acids. Germline lookup yields CDR1 SGHVS and CDR2 FQNEAQ. The CDR3 is CASSSPNEQFF. The DNA read from the CDR3 is TGTGCCAGCAGCTCTCCCAATGAG. Full variable domain (missing parts from reference TRBV7-8 and TRBJ2-1): GAGVSQSPRYKVAKRGQDVALRCDPISGHVSLFWYQQALGQGPEFLTYFQNEAQLDKSGLPSDRFFAERPEGSVSTLKIQRTQQEDSAVYLCASSSPNEQFFGPGTRLTVL.

As concerns this clone: The CDR3 end lies 3 residues beyond the end of the read and is filled in from the germline J gene. The chain employs TRBV7-9 and TRBJ2-2; a weak D match, TRBD2 (5 bases). V was pared by 5 bases and J by 8 bases, with 18 bases between. Germline V gene data show CDR1 as SEHNR and CDR2 as FQNEAQ (reference sequence). The CDR3 contains 15 residues. Partial CDR3 DNA: TGTGCCAGCAGCGCGGGCCAGGTTACCTGGGGGGAG. Translation gives CASSAGQVTWGE. In full, the CDR3 is CASSAGQVTWGELFF.

About this clone itself: Read data end 3 residues before the CDR3 end; the end is taken from the germline J gene. This rearrangement joins TRBV5-1 to TRBJ1-3; TRBD1 matches 7 bases. Germline V gene sequence: CDR1 SGHRS, CDR2 YFSETQ. After removal of 5 bases from V and 0 bases from J, the junction contained 8 bases not matched to a gene. The CDR3 has 16 residues. This CDR3 is CASSLQGSYSGNTIYF. The sequenced CDR3 bases are TGCGCCAGCAGTTTACAGGGGTCCTACTCTGGAAACACC.

In the case of this clone: The read ends 3 residues shy of where the CDR3 ends; the end is completed using the germline J gene. The V gene is TRBV7-9, the J gene TRBJ2-3; D is undetermined. CDR1 is SEHNR and CDR2 is FQNEAQ in the germline V gene (reference sequence). This CDR3 has 12 residues. The germline V and J ends were trimmed by 4 bases and 6 bases, with 8 bases remaining between them. The CDR3 here is CASSYQEDTQYF. Incomplete CDR3 DNA: TGTGCCAGCAGCTACCAGGAGGATACG.

Concerning this clone: The read terminates 3 residues before the CDR3 end, so the remaining end is supplied by the germline J gene. The chain links TRBV19 to TRBJ2-1; 10 bases match TRBD1. Germline trimming cut 3 bases from V and 5 bases from J; bases unmatched to any gene: 13. The CDR3 sequence is 18 residues long. Germline V CDR1 and CDR2: LNHDA, SQIVND (reference sequence). The CDR3 loop reads CASSMGNVGTGANNEQFF. The part of the CDR3 DNA that was read is TGTGCCAGTAGTATGGGGAATGTAGGGACAGGGGCCAACAATGAG.